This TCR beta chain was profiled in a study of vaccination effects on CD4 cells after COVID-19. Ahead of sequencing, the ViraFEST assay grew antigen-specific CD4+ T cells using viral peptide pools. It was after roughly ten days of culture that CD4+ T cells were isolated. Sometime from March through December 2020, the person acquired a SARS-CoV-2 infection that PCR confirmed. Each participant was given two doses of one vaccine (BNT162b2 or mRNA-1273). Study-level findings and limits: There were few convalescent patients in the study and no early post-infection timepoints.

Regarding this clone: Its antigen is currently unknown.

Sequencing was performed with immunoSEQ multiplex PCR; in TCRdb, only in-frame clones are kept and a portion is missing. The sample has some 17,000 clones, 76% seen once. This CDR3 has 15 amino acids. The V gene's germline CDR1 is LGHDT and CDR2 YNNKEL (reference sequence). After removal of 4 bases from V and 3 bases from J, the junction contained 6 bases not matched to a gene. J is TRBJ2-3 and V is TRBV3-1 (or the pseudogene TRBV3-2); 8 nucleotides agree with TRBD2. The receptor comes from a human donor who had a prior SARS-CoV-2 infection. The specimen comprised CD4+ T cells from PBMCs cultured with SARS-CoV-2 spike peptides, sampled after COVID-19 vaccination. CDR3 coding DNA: TGTGCCAGCAGCCCTTCGCTAGCGGGTACAGATACGCAGTATTTT. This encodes CASSPSLAGTDTQYF.